This T cell receptor (beta chain) was identified during a study of PD-1 blockade in classical Hodgkin lymphoma. Findings and limits, study-wide: It was among complete responders that baseline diversity resembled that of newly diagnosed patients. Initiation of nivolumab under 1 year after ASCT led to exclusion of patients. Nothing has yet pinned down what causes the repertoire differences, possibly disease activity or prior therapy.

Libraries were prepared by immunoSEQ multiplex PCR; TCRdb keeps only in-frame clonotypes and omits some of them. The data hold about 24,000 clones, with 60% to 80% observed a single time. This clone was observed a single time. Its matching antigen is unknown. Described time point: cycle 4 day 1 (C4D1), after 5 to 7 weeks of nivolumab. Every patient experienced relapse after autologous stem cell transplantation, and brentuximab vedotin exposure varied. CDR1 and CDR2 (germline): SGHTA, FQGNSA. Germline trimming cut 5 bases from V and 0 bases from J; bases unmatched to any gene: 16. This CDR3 is 19 amino acids long.

This material consisted of peripheral blood mononuclear cells (PBMCs), taken before the fourth cycle of nivolumab. The chain is built from TRBV7-2 and TRBJ2-7, with TRBD2 matching over 10 bases. This TCR came from a human donor with classical Hodgkin lymphoma. The CDR3 nucleotides read TGTGCCAGCAGCGCAAGGACTAGCGGCTCCTCTCCTTCCTCCTACGAGCAGTACTTC. Translation: CASSARTSGSSPSSYEQYF.